The 21 T cell receptor beta chains in this list originate from one sample, sequenced in a study of cytomegalovirus exposure and HLA in healthy donors. The primer mix had 60 Vbeta and 13 Jbeta primers. TCRdb's table, derived via immunoSEQ multiplex PCR, lists solely in-frame clones and lacks some. The sample lists approximately 170,000 clones, around 86% occurring once. Sequenced: PBMCs. Every receptor here comes from a man between 50 and 59 years old in good health and CMV-seropositive.

This chain links TRBV29-1 with TRBJ1-2; no definite D call. CDR1 and CDR2 from the germline V gene are SQVTM and ANQGSEA. The CDR3 has 13 residues. V lost 5 bases to trimming and J lost 4 bases, with 14 bases between them. CDR3 nucleotide sequence: TGCAGCGTTCCGCCGGGAGGTGGCTATGGCTACACCTTC. Its translation is CSVPPGGGYGYTF.

DNA of the CDR3: TGTGCCAGCAGCCAAGTTTTTTTGGGACAGGGGAATGGCTACACCTTC. Its translation is CASSQVFLGQGNGYTF. This sequence joins TRBV4-2 and TRBJ1-2, with 10 positions matching TRBD1. Germline trimming cut 1 base from V and 6 bases from J; bases unmatched to any gene: 8. This CDR3 is built from 16 residues. Germline assignment: CDR1 LGHNA and CDR2 YNFKEQ.

In its sample, this clone was seen once. The sample carries other DNA sequences with the same CDR3. V usage is TRBV4-1 and J usage is TRBJ1-3; 7 bases map to TRBD1. The CDR3 is made up of 15 amino acids. Per germline, CDR1 MGHRA and CDR2 YSYEKL. The V and J ends lost 3 bases and 0 bases, in that order; junction bases with no gene match: 2. CDR3 in DNA: TGCGCCAGCAGCCAGACAGGGTCCTCTGGAAACACCATATATTTT. Its translation is CASSQTGSSGNTIYF.

In DNA, the CDR3 is TGCGCCAGCAGCCAAACTACCCAGGGGGGAGAGAACAATGAGCAGTTCTTC. This codes for CASSQTTQGGENNEQFF. The chain couples TRBV4-1 to TRBJ2-1; D perhaps matches TRBD1 (7 bases). The V gene lost 2 bases and the J gene lost 5 bases, with 19 bases spanning the gap. Germline assignment: CDR1 MGHRA and CDR2 YSYEKL. This CDR3 comprises 17 residues.

The J gene is TRBJ1-5, the V gene TRBV28; the D is unclear. Trimming pared 5 bases from V and 4 bases from J, leaving 12 bases between. This CDR3 contains 14 residues. In germline, CDR1 is MDHEN, CDR2 SYDVKM. The CDR3 sequence is CASSPDWENQPQHF. CDR3 DNA: TGTGCCAGCAGTCCCGATTGGGAGAATCAGCCCCAGCATTTT.

The chain is built from TRBV6-5 and TRBJ2-1; D possibly corresponds to TRBD2 (6 bases). The CDR3 totals 15 residues. Trimming shortened V by 6 bases and J by 0 bases, and 12 bases separated the two germline ends. From germline, CDR1 is MNHEY and CDR2 SVGAGI. This CDR3 reads CASSRGLSSYNEQFF. As DNA, the CDR3 is TGTGCCAGCAGCCGGGGACTCTCCTCCTACAATGAGCAGTTCTTC.

The gene calls are TRBV7-2 and TRBJ2-5; 8 bases are shared with TRBD2. Germline V gene lookup returns CDR1 SGHTA and CDR2 FQGNSA. This CDR3 is built from 15 residues. Germline trimming cut 1 base from V and 11 bases from J; bases unmatched to any gene: 12. The DNA of the CDR3 is TGTGCCAGCAGCTTAGACGGGGGGGCCAAAAGGGAGCAGTACTTC. Its protein product is CASSLDGGAKREQYF.

The CDR3 coding sequence is TGTGCCAGCAGCCCCCACGTCTACGGCTACACCTTC. This gives the protein CASSPHVYGYTF. The chain uses TRBV11-2 and TRBJ1-2; no firm D call. The CDR3 spans 12 residues. V was cut by 5 bases and J by 8 bases, with 12 bases left in between. Germline V CDR1 and CDR2: SGHAT, FQNNGV.

Only a few counts were recorded for this clone. The chain has TRBV6-5 and TRBJ2-2; the match to TRBD1 covers 7 bases. Germline CDR1 reads MNHEY; CDR2 reads SVGAGI. The CDR3 is made up of 14 amino acids. The J segment lost 5 bases and the V segment lost 6 bases, leaving 6 bases of the junction unmatched. Here the CDR3 reads CASRTGVGTGELFF. The DNA for the CDR3 is TGTGCCAGCAGAACAGGGGTCGGGACCGGGGAGCTGTTTTTT.

V usage is TRBV30 and J usage is TRBJ2-7, with D unclear. Trimming took off 4 bases at V and 0 bases at J, with 4 bases between the two ends. CDR3 size: 11 residues. The germline V gene encodes CDR1 GTSNPN and CDR2 SVGIG (reference sequence). This CDR3 is CAWTGSYEQYF. The CDR3 DNA sequence: TGTGCCTGGACAGGCTCCTACGAGCAGTACTTC.

This chain connects TRBV18 to TRBJ2-5; 9 bases map to TRBD2. V shed 3 bases, J shed 1 base, and the junction held 6 bases outside the gene matches. The CDR3 sequence is 16 residues long. From germline, CDR1 is KGHSH and CDR2 LQKENI. CDR3 amino acids: CASSPQRGVGQETQYF. CDR3 coding DNA: TGTGCCAGCTCACCCCAGCGGGGGGTGGGCCAAGAGACCCAGTACTTC.

CDR3 protein: CASSYHGQIEQYF. DNA for the CDR3: TGTGCCAGCAGTTACCATGGACAGATCGAGCAGTACTTC. This chain connects TRBV6-6 to TRBJ2-7, with D tentatively TRBD1 (6 bases). V lost 2 bases to trimming and J lost 6 bases, with 11 bases between them. This CDR3 comprises 13 residues. From germline, CDR1 is MNHNY and CDR2 SVGAGI (reference sequence).

The chain combines TRBV9 with TRBJ2-3; the match to TRBD2 covers 7 bases. Per germline, CDR1 SGDLS and CDR2 YYNGEE. This CDR3 has 14 amino acids. The V gene end was trimmed by 5 bases and the J gene end by 0 bases; junction bases not matched to a gene: 3. CDR3 loop: CASRGGVSTDTQYF. Written as DNA, the CDR3 is TGTGCCAGCAGGGGAGGGGTTAGCACAGATACGCAGTATTTT.

V gene TRBV6-5 combines with J gene TRBJ2-1; 8 bases map to TRBD1. V was clipped by 6 bases and J by 7 bases; unmatched bases: 5. The CDR3 sequence is 13 residues long. The germline V gene encodes CDR1 MNHEY and CDR2 SVGAGI. The CDR3 here is CASRRTGRNEQFF. In DNA form, the CDR3 reads TGTGCCAGCAGAAGGACAGGGCGAAATGAGCAGTTCTTC.

The chain combines TRBV5-6 with TRBJ2-1, with TRBD1 matching 7 bases. With 4 bases clipped from V and 7 bases from J, the junction kept 5 bases outside the gene matches. Germline-derived CDR1 and CDR2 are SGHDT and YYEEEE. This CDR3 is built from 13 residues. CDR3 in amino acids: CASSQGQLNEQFF. CDR3 coding DNA: TGTGCCAGCAGCCAGGGACAGCTTAATGAGCAGTTCTTC.

The genes are TRBV13 and TRBJ1-1; possibly TRBD1 for D (6 bases). The germline V gene encodes CDR1 PRHDT and CDR2 FYEKMQ (reference sequence). Trimming shortened V by 1 base and J by 8 bases, and 11 bases separated the two germline ends. The CDR3 has 13 residues. The CDR3 DNA sequence: TGTGCCAGCAGCTTAGAAGGGGGTGGAGAAGCTTTCTTT. This codes for CASSLEGGGEAFF.

This chain joins TRBV7-9 and TRBJ2-2; the match to TRBD2 covers 7 bases. Germline CDR1 SEHNR, CDR2 FQNEAQ (reference sequence). The CDR3 loop spans 17 amino acids. With V trimmed by 5 bases and J by 4 bases, 13 bases remained unmatched. The CDR3 here is CASSNPVGAGSTGELFF. The DNA of the CDR3 is TGTGCCAGCAGCAACCCAGTAGGAGCGGGGAGCACCGGGGAGCTGTTTTTT.

The gene calls are TRBV10-1 and TRBJ2-1; 7 bases align to TRBD2. CDR3 length equals 14 residues. Germline lookup yields CDR1 WNHNN and CDR2 SYGVQD (reference sequence). The junction had 3 bases not matched to a gene; V was cut back by 4 bases and J by 3 bases. CDR3 amino acids: CASSGRGSYNEQFF. The CDR3 DNA sequence: TGCGCCAGCAGTGGTCGCGGGAGCTACAATGAGCAGTTCTTC.

The chain uses TRBV5-4 and TRBJ1-2, with 9 nucleotides matching TRBD1. The J segment lost 8 bases and the V segment lost 0 bases, leaving 2 bases of the junction unmatched. Germline V gene lookup returns CDR1 SGHNT and CDR2 YYREEE (reference sequence). This CDR3 has 13 residues. This CDR3 reads CASSLETGGGYTF. Here the CDR3 DNA reads TGTGCCAGCAGCTTGGAGACAGGGGGGGGCTACACCTTC.

The genes are TRBV7-9 and TRBJ1-2; perhaps TRBD1 as D (6 bases). Between the trimmed V and J ends, which lost 2 bases and 2 bases, there was a span of 6 bases. This CDR3 has 13 residues. The germline V gene encodes CDR1 SEHNR and CDR2 FQNEAQ (reference sequence). The CDR3 region has the DNA TGTGCCAGCAGCTTACAGGGGAACTATGGCTACACCTTC. This translates into CASSLQGNYGYTF.

This clone turned up a few times. The gene calls are TRBV11-3 and TRBJ2-2; unclear D gene. The V gene's germline CDR1 is SGHNT and CDR2 YENEEA. V lost 0 bases, J lost 8 bases, and 10 bases lay in between. The CDR3 is made up of 14 amino acids. The CDR3 nucleotides are TGTGCCAGCAGCTTAGAATTCGGTGTTGGGGAGCTGTTTTTT. Its translation is CASSLEFGVGELFF.